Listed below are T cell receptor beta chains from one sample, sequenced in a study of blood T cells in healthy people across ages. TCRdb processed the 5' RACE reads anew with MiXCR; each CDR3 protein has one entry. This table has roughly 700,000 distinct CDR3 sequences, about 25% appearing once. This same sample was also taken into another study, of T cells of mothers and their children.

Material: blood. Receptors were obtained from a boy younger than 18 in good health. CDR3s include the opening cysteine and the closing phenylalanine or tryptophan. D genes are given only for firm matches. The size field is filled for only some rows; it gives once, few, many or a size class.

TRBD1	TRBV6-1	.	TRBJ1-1	CASNRQGIGPTEAFF	TGTGCCAGCAATAGACAGGGTATAGGCCCCACTGAAGCTTTCTTT
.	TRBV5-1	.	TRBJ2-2	CASSLVTSPPTGELFF	TGCGCCAGCAGCTTGGTGACCTCCCCCCCAACCGGGGAGCTGTTTTTT
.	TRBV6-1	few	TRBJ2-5	CASSANFETQYF	TGTGCCAGCAGTGCTAATTTCGAGACCCAGTACTTC
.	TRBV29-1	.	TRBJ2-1	CSVDAPGLRASSYNEQFF	TGCAGCGTTGATGCCCCGGGACTCAGAGCGAGCTCCTACAATGAGCAGTTCTTC
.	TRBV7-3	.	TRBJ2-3	CASSPMSGTDTQYF	TGTGCCAGCAGCCCTATGAGTGGCACAGATACGCAGTATTTT
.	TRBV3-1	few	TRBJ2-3	CASSQASDTDTQYF	TGTGCCAGCAGCCAAGCGAGCGACACAGATACGCAGTATTTT
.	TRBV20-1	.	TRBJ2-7	CSARDTADYYEQYF	TGCAGTGCTAGAGATACAGCGGACTACTACGAGCAGTACTTC
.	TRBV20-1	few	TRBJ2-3	CSARSRDNTDTQYF	TGCAGTGCTAGGTCCCGGGACAACACAGATACGCAGTATTTT
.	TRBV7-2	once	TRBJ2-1	CASSLYRGETQHF	TGTGCCAGCAGCTTATACCGAGGGGAGACCCAGCACTTC
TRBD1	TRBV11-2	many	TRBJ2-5	CASTGAETQYF	TGTGCCAGTACAGGGGCTGAGACCCAGTACTTC
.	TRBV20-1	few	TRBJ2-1	CSARVIDEQFF	TGCAGTGCTAGAGTAATCGATGAGCAGTTCTTC
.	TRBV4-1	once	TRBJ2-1	CASSPDNLNEQFF	TGCGCCAGCAGCCCGGACAACCTCAATGAGCAGTTCTTC
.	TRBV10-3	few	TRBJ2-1	CAISEGLQYNEQFF	TGTGCCATCAGTGAAGGACTCCAATACAATGAGCAGTTCTTC
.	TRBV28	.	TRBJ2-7	CASSFIADAYEQYF	TGTGCCAGCAGTTTCATAGCGGACGCCTACGAGCAGTACTTC
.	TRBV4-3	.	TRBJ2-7	CASSQDYSPGVYEQYF	TGCGCCAGCAGCCAAGATTACAGCCCGGGGGTCTACGAGCAGTACTTC
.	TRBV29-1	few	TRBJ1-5	CSVTNITGINQPQHF	TGCAGCGTTACCAATATTACTGGAATCAATCAGCCCCAGCATTTT
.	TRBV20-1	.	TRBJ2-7	CSARDLATSSYEQYF	TGCAGTGCTAGAGATCTAGCGACAAGCTCCTACGAGCAGTACTTC
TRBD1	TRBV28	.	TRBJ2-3	CASSFRGTGTDTQYF	TGTGCCAGCAGTTTCAGGGGGACCGGCACAGATACGCAGTATTTT
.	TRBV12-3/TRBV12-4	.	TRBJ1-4	CASSLLQGGGEKLFF	TGTGCCAGCAGTCTATTACAGGGAGGCGGTGAAAAACTGTTTTTT
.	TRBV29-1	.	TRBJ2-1	CSSEGGGIVNEQFF	TGCAGCTCCGAGGGGGGAGGTATCGTCAATGAGCAGTTCTTC
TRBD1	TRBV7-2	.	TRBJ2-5	CASSLEGQAIQETQYF	TGTGCCAGCAGCTTAGAAGGACAGGCAATACAAGAGACCCAGTACTTC
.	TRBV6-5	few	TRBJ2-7	CASSWTVDRLSYEQYF	TGTGCCAGCAGTTGGACGGTGGACAGACTCTCCTACGAGCAGTACTTC
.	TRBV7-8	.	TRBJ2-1	CASSPYGELSSYNEQFF	TGTGCCAGCAGCCCGTACGGGGAGTTAAGCTCCTACAATGAGCAGTTCTTC
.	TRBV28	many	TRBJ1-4	CASSKPGPTPEKLFF	TGTGCCAGCAGTAAACCGGGACCGACACCTGAAAAACTGTTTTTT
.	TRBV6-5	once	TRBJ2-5	CASSRTPEETQHF	TGTGCCAGCAGCCGGACCCCAGAGGAGACCCAGCACTTC
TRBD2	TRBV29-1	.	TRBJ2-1	CSVEGLAGEVLGEQFF	TGCAGCGTTGAAGGCCTAGCGGGGGAGGTCCTCGGTGAGCAGTTCTTC
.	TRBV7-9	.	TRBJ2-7	CASSLDNRRFEQYF	TGTGCCAGCAGCTTAGACAACAGGCGGTTCGAGCAGTACTTC
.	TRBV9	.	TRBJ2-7	CASSVGRGVPYEQYF	TGTGCCAGCAGCGTAGGCAGGGGGGTCCCCTACGAGCAGTACTTC
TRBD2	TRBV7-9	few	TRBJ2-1	CASVPGLASNEQFF	TGTGCCAGCGTACCGGGACTAGCATCCAATGAGCAGTTCTTC
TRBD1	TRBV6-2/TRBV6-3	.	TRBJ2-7	CASSYLGQGNSHEQYF	TGTGCCAGCAGTTACCTCGGACAGGGGAATTCTCACGAGCAGTACTTC
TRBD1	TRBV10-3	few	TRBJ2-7	CAISVTGTGGDEQYF	TGTGCCATCAGTGTTACCGGGACAGGGGGCGACGAGCAGTACTTC
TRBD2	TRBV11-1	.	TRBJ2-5	CASSKKTSRETQYF	TGTGCCAGCAGCAAAAAGACTAGCCGGGAGACCCAGTACTTC
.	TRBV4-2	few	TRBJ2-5	CASSQDTDPQETQYF	TGTGCCAGCAGCCAAGACACGGACCCACAAGAGACCCAGTACTTC
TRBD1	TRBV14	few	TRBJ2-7	CASSQEGQGVTYEQYF	TGTGCCAGCAGCCAAGAGGGACAGGGGGTAACCTACGAGCAGTACTTC
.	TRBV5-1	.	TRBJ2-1	CASSLGDRSYNEQFF	TGCGCCAGCAGCTTGGGGGACCGCTCCTACAATGAGCAGTTCTTC
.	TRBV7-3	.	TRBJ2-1	CASSEGDSPYNEQFF	TGTGCCAGCAGTGAGGGTGACAGTCCCTACAATGAGCAGTTCTTC
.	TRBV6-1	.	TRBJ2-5	CASSSTWAQETQYF	TGTGCCAGCAGTTCGACATGGGCCCAAGAGACCCAGTACTTC
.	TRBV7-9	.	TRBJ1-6	CASSLRDNPNSPLHF	TGTGCCAGCAGCTTGCGGGATAACCCTAATTCACCCCTCCACTTT
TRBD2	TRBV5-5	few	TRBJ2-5	CASSLYWGGETQYF	TGTGCCAGCAGCTTGTATTGGGGGGGTGAGACCCAGTACTTC
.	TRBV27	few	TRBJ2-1	CASRRGGQGEQFF	TGTGCCAGCCGTCGTGGGGGGCAAGGTGAGCAGTTCTTC
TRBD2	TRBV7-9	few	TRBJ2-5	CASSWGLVVAGEETQYF	TGTGCCAGCAGCTGGGGGCTGGTTGTAGCGGGGGAAGAGACCCAGTACTTC
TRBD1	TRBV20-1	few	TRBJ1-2	CSARGGTGGIGYTF	TGCAGTGCTAGAGGTGGGACAGGGGGCATTGGCTACACCTTC
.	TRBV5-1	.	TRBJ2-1	CASSSLGLDSDEQFF	TGCGCCAGCAGCTCTCTGGGTTTGGACAGCGATGAGCAGTTCTTC
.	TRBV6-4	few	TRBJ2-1	CASSDSSLGGRDNEQFF	TGTGCCAGCAGTGACTCGAGTCTCGGGGGAAGGGACAATGAGCAGTTCTTC
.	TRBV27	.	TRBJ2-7	CASSGYPDYEQYF	TGTGCCAGCAGTGGCTACCCGGACTACGAGCAGTACTTC
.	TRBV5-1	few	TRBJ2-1	CASSFNRDQEQFF	TGCGCCAGCAGCTTCAATCGGGATCAGGAGCAGTTCTTC
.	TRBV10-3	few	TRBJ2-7	CAISGGDSEQYF	TGTGCCATCAGTGGGGGGGACTCCGAGCAGTACTTC
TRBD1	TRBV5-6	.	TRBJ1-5	CASSSGTAFNQPQHF	TGTGCCAGCAGCTCTGGGACAGCGTTCAATCAGCCCCAGCATTTT
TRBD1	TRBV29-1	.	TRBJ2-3	CSVEVGTGDADTQYF	TGCAGCGTTGAAGTGGGGACAGGGGACGCGGATACGCAGTATTTT
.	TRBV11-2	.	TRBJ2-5	CASSLGGGQGETQYF	TGTGCCAGCAGCTTAGGTGGCGGACAAGGAGAGACCCAGTACTTC
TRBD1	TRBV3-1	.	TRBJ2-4	CASSETGGPKNIQYF	TGTGCCAGCAGTGAGACAGGGGGCCCCAAAAACATTCAGTACTTC
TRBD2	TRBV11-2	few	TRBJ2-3	CASRPGLAGAITDTQYF	TGTGCCAGCCGGCCGGGACTAGCGGGGGCGATCACAGATACGCAGTATTTT
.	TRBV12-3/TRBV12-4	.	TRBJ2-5	CASSSVQGTVQETQYF	TGTGCCAGCAGTTCTGTACAAGGGACCGTCCAAGAGACCCAGTACTTC
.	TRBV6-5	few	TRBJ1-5	CASSYDGTLDQPQHF	TGTGCCAGCAGTTACGACGGGACACTCGATCAGCCCCAGCATTTT
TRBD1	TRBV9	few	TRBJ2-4	CASSSSGTAKNIRYF	TGTGCCAGCAGTTCCTCCGGGACAGCCAAAAACATTCGGTACTTC
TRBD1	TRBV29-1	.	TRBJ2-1	CSVEDRETGVSHEQFF	TGCAGCGTTGAAGATCGTGAGACAGGGGTTAGTCATGAGCAGTTCTTC
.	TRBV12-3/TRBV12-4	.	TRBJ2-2	CASTPTGELFF	TGTGCCAGCACCCCCACCGGGGAGCTGTTTTTT
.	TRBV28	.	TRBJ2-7	CASTTGQGIYEQYF	TGTGCCAGCACTACAGGGCAGGGGATCTACGAGCAGTACTTC
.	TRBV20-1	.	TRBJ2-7	CSARVGQDLLYEQYF	TGCAGTGCTAGAGTCGGGCAGGACCTCCTCTACGAGCAGTACTTC